The clone carrying this T cell receptor beta chain has only a few counts. Its antigen is not identified. This sample is drawn from a study of T cells in Graves' hyperthyroidism and ophthalmopathy. Study-wide results and limits: Through a model of 13 V-J features, ophthalmopathy was separated from stable hyperthyroidism. Blood shared most expanded thyroid clonotypes above 0.001.

Patients aged 18 to 65 had newly diagnosed hyperthyroidism lasting under 2 months. Amplified regions were TCR beta CDR3 sequences from RNA transcripts. First-round RT-PCR with HTBI primers amplified the TCR CDR3 region. A single record per CDR3 protein comes from TCRdb applying MiXCR to the multiplex PCR reads. The repertoire includes 400,000 to 550,000 distinct CDR3 sequences, around 15% of them detected once, and about 17% sits in the top ten. Germline trimming cut 0 bases from V and 6 bases from J; bases unmatched to any gene: 4. Germline V CDR1 and CDR2: MGHRA, YSYEKL. The CDR3 contains 15 residues.

This clonotype was obtained from a woman under 30 with Graves' hyperthyroidism. The specimen sequenced was blood. The V and J genes are TRBV4-1 and TRBJ2-7; the match to TRBD2 covers 11 bases. This chain's CDR3 is CASSQELAGGREQYF. The CDR3, as DNA: TGCGCCAGCAGCCAAGAATTAGCGGGAGGGCGCGAGCAGTACTTC.